The 27 T cell receptor beta chains reported below all come from one sample, sequenced in a study of blood T cell repertoires in COVID-19 (dated by TCRdb to 2020 to 2021). The library was built by means of the immunoSEQ multiplex PCR assay. The clones in this table, taken by TCRdb from immuneACCESS, are in-frame only. Not every clone is retained; where verified, under half of the shortfall comes from an unresolved V gene, and the cause of the rest is unknown. This sample holds roughly 160,000 clones; about four fifths were observed only once. The ten biggest clones cover 14% of the sample. The specimen was peripheral blood. All receptors come from a young man with active or convalescent COVID-19.

The chain carries TRBV13 and TRBJ2-1; 8 positions agree with TRBD2. The CDR3 totals 17 residues. Germline lookup yields CDR1 PRHDT and CDR2 FYEKMQ (reference sequence). The J segment lost 4 bases and the V segment lost 0 bases, leaving 8 bases of the junction unmatched. Here the CDR3 reads CASSLGRSGRPYNEQFF. CDR3 nucleotides: TGTGCCAGCAGCTTAGGTCGGAGCGGGAGACCGTACAATGAGCAGTTCTTC.

This clone was seen more than once but under ten times. The chain uses TRBV27 and TRBJ1-4; D is perhaps TRBD1 (6 bases). The V gene's germline CDR1 is MNHEY and CDR2 SMNVEV (reference sequence). Trimming removed 6 bases at V and 4 bases at J, with 21 bases between. The CDR3 has 17 residues. DNA for the CDR3: TGTGCCAGCAGCCCGGCCCCCGGAGGGGGGGGTAATGAAAAACTGTTTTTT. Translating gives CASSPAPGGGGNEKLFF.

V is TRBV27 and J is TRBJ1-6; D remains ambiguous. The CDR3 length is 14 residues. Deletions cut 2 bases from V and 7 bases from J, with 9 bases between. Germline-derived CDR1 and CDR2 are MNHEY and SMNVEV (reference sequence). The CDR3 DNA reads TGTGCCAGCAGTTTAGCGCTCGAAAATTCACCCCTCCACTTT. Its protein product is CASSLALENSPLHF.

This clone was counted once. The V call is TRBV7-8, the J call TRBJ2-3; D might be TRBD1 (6 bases). Trimming removed 4 bases at V and 1 base at J, with 9 bases between. Per germline, CDR1 SGHVS and CDR2 FQNEAQ. The CDR3 covers 14 residues. The CDR3 loop reads CASSSGHRTDTQYF. The CDR3 region has the DNA TGTGCCAGCAGCTCGGGACACCGCACAGATACGCAGTATTTT. Full variable domain (outside the CDR3, taken from reference TRBV7-8 and TRBJ2-3): GAGVSQSPRYKVAKRGQDVALRCDPISGHVSLFWYQQALGQGPEFLTYFQNEAQLDKSGLPSDRFFAERPEGSVSTLKIQRTQQEDSAVYLCASSSGHRTDTQYFGPGTRLTVL.

This chain links TRBV7-9 with TRBJ2-7, with 11 bases lining up with TRBD2. CDR1 and CDR2 (germline): SEHNR, FQNEAQ (reference sequence). This CDR3 comprises 16 residues. V shed 1 base, J shed 5 bases, and the junction held 7 bases outside the gene matches. CDR3 coding DNA: TGTGCCAGCAGCTTAGGGCTAGCGGGAGGTCGGAACGAGCAGTACTTC. As protein: CASSLGLAGGRNEQYF.

The V and J genes are TRBV11-3 and TRBJ2-1; 12 bases align to TRBD1. Germline V CDR1 and CDR2: SGHNT, YENEEA. This CDR3 has 18 residues. The ends lost 0 bases at V and 9 bases at J; junction bases unmatched: 12. DNA for the CDR3: TGTGCCAGCAGCTTAGATTCGTCGGGACAGGGGGCTTCAAGTGAGCAGTTCTTC. Its translation is CASSLDSSGQGASSEQFF.

The rearrangement links TRBV19 to TRBJ2-5, with 8 bases that match TRBD1. Germline loops: CDR1 LNHDA, CDR2 SQIVND (reference sequence). The CDR3 spans 13 residues. V was pared by 6 bases and J by 4 bases, with 4 bases of the junction left unmatched. The CDR3 protein is CASSGQGGETQYF. CDR3 in DNA: TGTGCCAGTAGCGGACAGGGCGGAGAGACCCAGTACTTC.

This clone was picked up one time. The V gene is TRBV12-5, the J gene TRBJ2-1; maybe TRBD1 (6 bases). Trimming left V 4 bases short and J 1 base short, with 11 bases between. Germline V gene data show CDR1 as LGHNT and CDR2 as FRNRAP. The CDR3 loop spans 15 amino acids. The CDR3 is CASGSSQGSYNEQFF. The CDR3, as DNA: TGTGCTAGTGGTTCGTCTCAGGGGTCCTACAATGAGCAGTTCTTC.

This chain connects TRBV7-2 to TRBJ2-2; 15 bases are shared with TRBD2. CDR3 length equals 16 residues. V shed 4 bases, J shed 6 bases, and the junction held 3 bases outside the gene matches. Germline-derived CDR1 and CDR2 are SGHTA and FQGNSA. As DNA, the CDR3 is TGTGCCAGCAGCTCAGGGACTAGCGGGAGGTCCGGGGAGCTGTTTTTT. It encodes CASSSGTSGRSGELFF.

The chain links TRBV5-1 to TRBJ1-4; tentative D call: TRBD1 (5 bases). The CDR3 covers 15 residues. Germline assignment: CDR1 SGHRS and CDR2 YFSETQ. With 3 bases removed from V and 4 bases from J, the gap between germline ends came to 13 bases. This CDR3 is CASSSTGTINEKLFF. The CDR3 nucleotides are TGCGCCAGCAGCTCAACCGGGACTATTAATGAAAAACTGTTTTTT.

The chain is built from TRBV5-1 and TRBJ1-2; D gene unclear. From germline, CDR1 is SGHRS and CDR2 YFSETQ. Trimming took off 0 bases at V and 8 bases at J, with 8 bases between the two ends. CDR3 length equals 12 residues. CDR3 loop: CASSLDQSGYTF. The CDR3 bases are TGCGCCAGCAGCTTGGATCAGTCCGGCTACACCTTC. Drawing the rest from reference TRBV5-1 and TRBJ1-2, the complete variable domain is KAGVTQTPRYLIKTRGQQVTLSCSPISGHRSVSWYQQTPGQGLQFLFEYFSETQRNKGNFPGRFSGRQFSNSRSEMNVSTLELGDSALYLCASSLDQSGYTFGSGTRLTVV.

The chain has TRBV11-2 and TRBJ2-7, with 7 bases lining up with TRBD1. The CDR3 spans 13 residues. V gave up 5 bases and J gave up 6 bases; unmatched junction bases: 7. Germline V gene sequence: CDR1 SGHAT, CDR2 FQNNGV. The CDR3 bases are TGTGCCAGCAGCAAAGAAAGGGGGCTCGAGCAGTACTTC. It yields the protein CASSKERGLEQYF.

This clone turned up a few times. The chain recombines TRBV6-1 with TRBJ2-1; 11 nucleotides line up with TRBD1. Germline V CDR1 and CDR2: MNHNS, SASEGT. The CDR3 covers 16 residues. With 1 base clipped from V and 6 bases from J, the junction kept 5 bases outside the gene matches. CDR3 sequence (DNA): TGTGCCAGCAGTGAAGGGGTGGGGACAGGGGGCAATGAGCAGTTCTTC. Translation: CASSEGVGTGGNEQFF.

The chain is built from TRBV19 and TRBJ2-7; TRBD2 is a possible D gene (5 bases). V was trimmed by 6 bases and J by 0 bases, leaving 15 bases between them. CDR3 size: 15 residues. Germline V CDR1 and CDR2: LNHDA, SQIVND (reference sequence). CDR3 sequence reads: CASSLSMRDSYEQYF. The CDR3 DNA is TGTGCCAGTAGCCTCTCGATGAGGGACTCCTACGAGCAGTACTTC.

There are a few counts of this clone. This rearrangement joins TRBV4-1 to TRBJ1-2; TRBD1 is a possible D gene (5 bases). This CDR3 is 16 amino acids long. V dropped 0 bases and J dropped 8 bases, with 19 bases sitting between them. Per the germline V gene, CDR1 is MGHRA and CDR2 is YSYEKL. The CDR3 DNA follows: TGCGCCAGCAGCCAAGAAGGAAAGGGACTGTCGAGCGGCTACACCTTC. Encoded protein: CASSQEGKGLSSGYTF.

J is TRBJ1-1 and V is TRBV7-8; D might be TRBD1 (6 bases). The germline V gene encodes CDR1 SGHVS and CDR2 FQNEAQ. V lost 4 bases, J lost 0 bases, and 15 bases lay in between. The CDR3 totals 16 residues. The CDR3 DNA reads as TGTGCCAGCAGCTCCCAGGGGAGGGCCATGAACACTGAAGCTTTCTTT. Amino acids: CASSSQGRAMNTEAFF.

V is TRBV4-3 and J is TRBJ2-5; no clear D. Germline CDR1 reads LGHNA; CDR2 reads YSLEER. The CDR3 spans 15 residues. V lost 0 bases, J lost 5 bases, and 13 bases lay in between. This chain's CDR3 is CASSQDPQNGETQYF. Here the CDR3 DNA reads TGCGCCAGCAGCCAAGATCCCCAAAACGGGGAGACCCAGTACTTC.

The gene calls are TRBV7-3 and TRBJ2-7; 9 bases are a match to TRBD1. The CDR3 sequence is 16 residues long. The ends lost 6 bases at V and 2 bases at J; junction bases unmatched: 11. Germline V lookup: CDR1 SGHTA, CDR2 FQGTGA. The CDR3 DNA sequence: TGTGCCAGCAGTCTTACCTCCGGGACAGGGACCTACGAGCAGTACTTC. Amino acid sequence: CASSLTSGTGTYEQYF. Using reference TRBV7-3 and TRBJ2-7 for the parts outside the CDR3, the full variable domain is GAGVSQTPSNKVTEKGKYVELRCDPISGHTALYWYRQSLGQGPEFLIYFQGTGAADDSGLPNDRFFAVRPEGSVSTLKIQRTERGDSAVYLCASSLTSGTGTYEQYFGPGTRLTVT.

V usage is TRBV2 and J usage is TRBJ1-5; maybe TRBD1 (6 bases). CDR3 length equals 14 residues. Germline CDR1 and CDR2: SNHLY and FYNNEI. Deletions cut 5 bases from V and 4 bases from J, with 12 bases between. The CDR3 loop is CASSPRQENQPQHF. CDR3 bases: TGTGCCAGCAGTCCCCGACAGGAAAATCAGCCCCAGCATTTT.

The chain links TRBV7-2 to TRBJ2-5; 7 nucleotides agree with TRBD1. CDR3 length: 15 residues. Germline V CDR1 and CDR2: SGHTA, FQGNSA. The V segment lost 3 bases and the J segment 5 bases; nucleotides outside the gene matches: 9. The CDR3 region has the DNA TGTGCCAGCAGCTTTTCGCACAGGGGAACTGAGACCCAGTACTTC. Translation gives CASSFSHRGTETQYF.

Remarks on this clone: Other nucleotide sequences in the sample specify the same CDR3. V is TRBV14 and J is TRBJ1-2; possibly TRBD1 for D (6 bases). V was pared by 4 bases and J by 5 bases, with 8 bases between. Germline V gives CDR1 SGHDN, CDR2 FVKESK. The CDR3 consists of 12 residues. CDR3 nucleotide sequence: TGTGCCAGCAGCCCACAGGGTTATGGCTACACCTTC. It translates to CASSPQGYGYTF.

This chain links TRBV2 with TRBJ2-7, with D tentatively TRBD2 (6 bases). The CDR3 is 14 amino acids. Deletions cut 5 bases from V and 2 bases from J, with 13 bases between. From germline, CDR1 is SNHLY and CDR2 FYNNEI. The CDR3 protein is CASSFQAGTYEQYF. The DNA for the CDR3 is TGTGCCAGCAGTTTCCAGGCGGGGACCTACGAGCAGTACTTC.

V is TRBV6-2 or TRBV6-3 and J is TRBJ1-2, with 10 bases identical to TRBD1. V gave up 7 bases and J gave up 4 bases; unmatched junction bases: 9. CDR3 size: 15 residues. The germline CDR1 and CDR2 sequences are MNHEY and SVGEGT. Written as DNA, the CDR3 is TGTGCCAGCACCCCAGGGACAGGGGAAGCCTATGGCTACACCTTC. Translation: CASTPGTGEAYGYTF.

The genes are TRBV28 and TRBJ1-1; tentative D call: TRBD1 (5 bases). CDR1 is MDHEN, CDR2 SYDVKM, per germline. The CDR3 runs to 14 residues. The V end was cut by 3 bases, the J end by 1 base, with 9 bases between. The CDR3 nucleotides are TGTGCCAGCAGTTTCACAGGACAGAACACTGAAGCTTTCTTT. Translation: CASSFTGQNTEAFF.

The genes are TRBV6-1 and TRBJ2-1; D might be TRBD2 (6 bases). Germline V lookup: CDR1 MNHNS, CDR2 SASEGT. Deletions cut 4 bases from V and 0 bases from J, with 25 bases between. CDR3 length: 20 amino acids. The CDR3 DNA reads TGTGCCAGCAGTGTCTTGAAGTCGGGGGTCCACACCACCTCCTACAATGAGCAGTTCTTC. Translating it yields CASSVLKSGVHTTSYNEQFF.

V is TRBV4-1 and J is TRBJ1-1; D remains ambiguous. The germline V and J ends were trimmed by 3 bases and 6 bases, with 14 bases remaining between them. Germline V gene sequence: CDR1 MGHRA, CDR2 YSYEKL. This CDR3 region has 14 residues. For the CDR3, the DNA is TGCGCCAGCAGCCACCCAGGTATGGCGCCTGAAGCTTTCTTT. Protein product: CASSHPGMAPEAFF.

The chain carries TRBV6-1 and TRBJ1-1, with D possibly TRBD1 on 5 matching bases. The CDR3 totals 15 residues. Germline V gene lookup returns CDR1 MNHNS and CDR2 SASEGT. V dropped 3 bases and J dropped 0 bases, with 11 bases sitting between them. The CDR3 is CASSEGRPMNTEAFF. The CDR3 DNA reads TGTGCCAGCAGTGAGGGGCGACCCATGAACACTGAAGCTTTCTTT.